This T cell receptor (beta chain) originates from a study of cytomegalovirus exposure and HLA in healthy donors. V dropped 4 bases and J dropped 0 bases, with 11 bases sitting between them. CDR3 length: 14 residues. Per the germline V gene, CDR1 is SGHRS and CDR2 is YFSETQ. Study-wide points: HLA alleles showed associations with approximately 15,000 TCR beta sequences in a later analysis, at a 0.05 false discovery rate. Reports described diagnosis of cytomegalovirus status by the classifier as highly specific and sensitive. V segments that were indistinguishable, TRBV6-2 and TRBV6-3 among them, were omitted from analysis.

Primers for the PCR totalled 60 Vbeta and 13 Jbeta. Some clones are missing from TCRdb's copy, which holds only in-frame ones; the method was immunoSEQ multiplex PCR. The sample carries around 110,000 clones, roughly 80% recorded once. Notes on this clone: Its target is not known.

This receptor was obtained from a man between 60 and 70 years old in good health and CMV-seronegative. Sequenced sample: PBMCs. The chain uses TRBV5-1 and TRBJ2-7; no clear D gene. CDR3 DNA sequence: TGCGCCAGCAGCCCGCCGACACGCTCCTACGAGCAGTACTTC. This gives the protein CASSPPTRSYEQYF.